The 8 T cell receptor beta chains presented below share a single source sample, sequenced in a study of cytomegalovirus exposure and HLA in healthy donors. Repertoires were generated with immunoSEQ multiplex PCR, while TCRdb's copy carries only in-frame clones and drops some. The table has 65,000 or so clones, about 91% seen once. Sequences were obtained from PBMCs. The receptors shown here come from a woman aged 18-30 years in good health and CMV-seronegative.

The chain has TRBV11-2 and TRBJ2-7; the match to TRBD2 covers 8 bases. Per the germline V gene, CDR1 is SGHAT and CDR2 is FQNNGV. V shed 5 bases, J shed 3 bases, and the junction held 21 bases outside the gene matches. This CDR3 contains 19 residues. CDR3 coding DNA: TGTGCCAGCAGCCTCCTGGGGGGGAGCGGGAGTTCTTTCGACTACGAGCAGTACTTC. Its protein is CASSLLGGSGSSFDYEQYF.

The chain employs TRBV7-6 and TRBJ1-2; 7 bases agree with TRBD1. This CDR3 spans 18 amino acids. CDR1 is SGHVS and CDR2 is FNYEAQ in the germline V gene. V shed 2 bases and J 3 bases; nucleotides not matched to a gene: 15. Written as DNA, the CDR3 is TGTGCCAGCAGCTTAAACCACATGGCCCCGGGACAGTACTATGGCTACACCTTC. This sequence encodes CASSLNHMAPGQYYGYTF.

This clone was counted between two and nine times. V gene TRBV4-3 combines with J gene TRBJ2-1, with TRBD2 identical over 7 bases. The trim removed 0 bases at V and 7 bases at J, leaving 6 bases unmatched. Germline V gene sequence: CDR1 LGHNA, CDR2 YSLEER. This CDR3 has 15 residues. CDR3 in amino acids: CASSQDLEGGNEQFF. DNA for the CDR3: TGCGCCAGCAGCCAAGATCTGGAGGGAGGGAATGAGCAGTTCTTC.

This sequence joins TRBV28 and TRBJ1-5, with TRBD1 identical over 7 bases. CDR1 is MDHEN and CDR2 is SYDVKM in the germline V gene. This CDR3 spans 14 amino acids. V shed 6 bases, J shed 6 bases, and the junction held 8 bases outside the gene matches. The CDR3 coding sequence is TGTGCCAGCAGCTTAGTAGGGGGCAGTCAGCCCCAGCATTTT. This encodes CASSLVGGSQPQHF.

The chain uses TRBV19 and TRBJ2-7; 7 positions match TRBD1. CDR3 length: 14 amino acids. V gave up 3 bases and J gave up 5 bases; unmatched junction bases: 7. Looked up from germline, CDR1 is LNHDA and CDR2 is SQIVND (reference sequence). CDR3 bases: TGTGCCAGTAGTATTGGGGCCGACAGGGACGAGCAGTACTTC. Amino acid sequence: CASSIGADRDEQYF.

The chain uses TRBV6-5 and TRBJ2-4, with D perhaps matching TRBD2 (7 bases). The CDR3 length is 15 residues. Per the germline V gene, CDR1 is MNHEY and CDR2 is SVGAGI. Trimming pared 6 bases from V and 10 bases from J, leaving 22 bases between. The CDR3 DNA is TGTGCCAGCAGCCCTAGGGGGGGGCAGACGTGGATTCAGTACTTC. Translated, it gives CASSPRGGQTWIQYF.

V gene TRBV9 combines with J gene TRBJ1-2, with a weak D call TRBD1 (5 bases). V gave up 6 bases and J gave up 6 bases, with 12 bases separating them. The CDR3 is 12 amino acids. The germline CDR1 and CDR2 sequences are SGDLS and YYNGEE. This CDR3 reads CASTVRGDGYTF. CDR3 coding DNA: TGTGCCAGCACCGTCCGGGGGGATGGCTACACCTTC. The whole variable domain, remainder taken from reference TRBV9 and TRBJ1-2, is DSGVTQTPKHLITATGQRVTLRCSPRSGDLSVYWYQQSLDQGLQFLIQYYNGEERAKGNILERFSAQQFPDLHSELNLSSLELGDSALYFCASTVRGDGYTFGSGTRLTVV.

The CDR3 region is CASIKGLAEETQYF. DNA for the CDR3: TGTGCCAGCATCAAGGGACTAGCAGAAGAGACCCAGTACTTC. V and J are TRBV28 and TRBJ2-5; 9 nucleotides line up with TRBD2. The CDR3 contains 14 residues. J was trimmed by 3 bases and V by 7 bases; bases with no gene match: 6. Per the germline V gene, CDR1 is MDHEN and CDR2 is SYDVKM.